This passage covers 18 T cell receptor beta chains from one sample sequenced in a study of T cell repertoires in cytomegalovirus infection (dated by TCRdb to about 2019). The reads were generated on an Illumina HiSeq 1500. Using fastp at Q25 and MiXCR, TCRdb reprocessed the public reads and kept productive beta chains. A single entry per CDR3 protein holds the most common genes and DNA from its merged rows. The sample records about 78,000 distinct CDR3 sequences, 40% of which are singletons. Of the sample, approximately 93% is held by the ten largest clones. Explained via the paper, the treatment or condition label denotes: in vitro stimulation with specific CMV peptide epitopes to enrich CMV-specific T cells. Their target antigens are unknown. Sequenced material: CD8+ T cells from cultured PBMCs, taken from culture after CMV antigen stimulation. These receptors all come from a human donor in good health (CMV status not recorded). Some clones in this sample may be carry-over from other donors' samples.

The chain employs TRBV19 and TRBJ2-5, with 11 positions matching TRBD2. The J segment lost 6 bases and the V segment lost 2 bases, leaving 14 bases of the junction unmatched. The germline V gene has CDR1 LNHDA and CDR2 SQIVND (reference sequence). The CDR3 length is 18 residues. The CDR3 loop reads CASSIWGGVAGGPQTQYF. Written as DNA, the CDR3 is TGTGCCAGTAGTATATGGGGAGGAGTAGCGGGGGGGCCACAGACCCAGTACTTC.

The V and J genes are TRBV5-6 and TRBJ2-3, with 14 bases that match TRBD2. The CDR3 has 17 amino acids. Trimming removed 3 bases from V and 3 bases from J; junction bases left unmatched: 6. Germline lookup yields CDR1 SGHDT and CDR2 YYEEEE. The CDR3 DNA sequence: TGTGCCAGCAGCTCAGGGACTAGCGGGGGTCTGACAGATACGCAGTATTTT. As protein: CASSSGTSGGLTDTQYF.

This chain connects TRBV7-9 to TRBJ2-7; the D call may be TRBD1 or TRBD2 (5 bases each). Trimming left V 4 bases short and J 2 bases short, with 27 bases between. Germline V gene data show CDR1 as SEHNR and CDR2 as FQNEAQ (reference sequence). This CDR3 has 19 residues. For the CDR3, the DNA is TGTGCCAGCAGCTCAATCGGGGCAGGCCGAAATAAGGTCCCCTACGAGCAGTACTTC. This codes for CASSSIGAGRNKVPYEQYF.

The chain's CDR3 is CASRTRTAKGQYF. CDR3 nucleotides: TGTGCCAGCCGTACTAGGACAGCCAAAGGGCAGTACTTC. The V gene is TRBV27, the J gene TRBJ2-7; D is perhaps TRBD1 (6 bases). Trimming cost V 8 bases and J 9 bases, with 20 bases left between them. The CDR3 totals 13 residues. Germline CDR1 MNHEY, CDR2 SMNVEV (reference sequence).

This chain connects TRBV6-2 or TRBV6-3 to TRBJ2-7; 9 positions agree with TRBD1. With V trimmed by 6 bases and J by 6 bases, 15 bases remained unmatched. This CDR3 is built from 16 residues. CDR1 MNHEY and CDR2 SVGEGT come from the germline V gene. The CDR3, as DNA: TGTGCCAGCAGAAAAATCCCGGGACAGGGCAGCCTCGAGCAGTACTTC. This translates into CASRKIPGQGSLEQYF.

The gene calls are TRBV19 and TRBJ1-5; the D is unclear. Germline assignment: CDR1 LNHDA and CDR2 SQIVND (reference sequence). Deletions cut 1 base from V and 6 bases from J, with 13 bases between. This CDR3 region has 15 residues. This CDR3 reads CASSIAGWSIQPQHF. DNA of the CDR3: TGTGCCAGTAGTATAGCCGGGTGGTCGATTCAGCCCCAGCATTTT.

This rearrangement joins TRBV7-6 to TRBJ1-2; a possible D gene is TRBD1 (6 bases). With 1 base removed from V and 6 bases from J, the gap between germline ends came to 18 bases. The CDR3 covers 16 residues. CDR1 and CDR2 from the germline V gene are SGHVS and FNYEAQ. The CDR3: CASSLEPATGSDGYTF. CDR3 DNA: TGTGCCAGCAGCTTAGAGCCCGCTACAGGGTCGGATGGCTACACCTTC.

The V gene is TRBV4-2, the J gene TRBJ1-6, with 7 bases identical to TRBD1. The V segment lost 1 base and the J segment 9 bases; nucleotides outside the gene matches: 0. This CDR3 contains 13 residues. From germline, CDR1 is LGHNA and CDR2 YNFKEQ. The CDR3 spells CASSQAGGSPLHF. The CDR3, as DNA: TGTGCCAGCAGCCAAGCAGGGGGTTCACCCCTCCACTTT.

This clonotype was seen only a few times. The V gene is TRBV6-2 or TRBV6-3, the J gene TRBJ1-5, with 7 bases fitting TRBD1. The CDR3 spans 17 residues. V lost 2 bases and J lost 0; bases outside the gene matches: 7. The V gene's germline CDR1 is MNHEY and CDR2 SVGEGT. This CDR3 reads CASSYPKDRNSNQPQHF. CDR3 in DNA: TGTGCCAGCAGTTACCCCAAGGACAGGAATAGCAATCAGCCCCAGCATTTT.

This clonotype was observed at least ten times. This chain's CDR3 is CASSWDSFNQPQHF. CDR3 nucleotides: TGTGCCAGCAGCTGGGACAGCTTCAATCAGCCCCAGCATTTT. The chain combines TRBV7-2 with TRBJ1-5; 7 bases line up with TRBD1. The CDR3 has 14 residues. Germline V gene lookup returns CDR1 SGHTA and CDR2 FQGNSA. Germline trimming cut 4 bases from V and 3 bases from J; bases unmatched to any gene: 3.

The chain has TRBV7-3 and TRBJ2-3; 8 bases fit TRBD2. This CDR3 has 16 residues. Germline CDR1 is SGHTA and CDR2 is FQGTGA. V lost 5 bases and J lost 2; bases outside the gene matches: 9. This CDR3 reads CASSRWTSLTTDTQYF. The CDR3 DNA sequence: TGTGCCAGCAGCCGTTGGACTAGCCTAACCACAGATACGCAGTATTTT.

The chain combines TRBV19 with TRBJ1-2; 9 bases are a match to TRBD1. Germline lookup yields CDR1 LNHDA and CDR2 SQIVND (reference sequence). The CDR3 is made up of 15 amino acids. V lost 5 bases, J lost 8 bases, and 12 bases stayed unmatched. The chain's CDR3 is CASSASLTGGSGYTF. For the CDR3, the DNA is TGTGCCAGTAGTGCTTCCTTGACAGGGGGAAGCGGCTACACCTTC. The full variable domain, in which reference TRBV19 and TRBJ1-2 provide the parts outside the CDR3, is DGGITQSPKYLFRKEGQNVTLSCEQNLNHDAMYWYRQDPGQGLRLIYYSQIVNDFQKGDIAEGYSVSREKKESFPLTVTSAQKNPTAFYLCASSASLTGGSGYTFGSGTRLTVV.

This clonotype was counted a single time. J is TRBJ1-6 and V is TRBV9, with TRBD1 identical over 10 bases. There are 14 residues in the CDR3. Germline trimming cut 6 bases from V and 10 bases from J; bases unmatched to any gene: 7. Germline loops: CDR1 SGDLS, CDR2 YYNGEE. The CDR3 coding sequence is TGTGCCAGCACGCCGGGACAGGGGAGCTCACCCCTCCACTTT. Translated: CASTPGQGSSPLHF.

The genes are TRBV24-1 and TRBJ1-5; 7 bases are shared with TRBD1. The V gene end was trimmed by 4 bases and the J gene end by 4 bases; junction bases not matched to a gene: 9. CDR3 size: 16 residues. Germline V lookup: CDR1 KGHDR, CDR2 SFDVKD. The CDR3 coding sequence is TGTGCCACCAGTGACTCGACAGGGTTTCAGAATCAGCCCCAGCATTTT. It is translated as CATSDSTGFQNQPQHF.

The J gene is TRBJ2-7, the V gene TRBV2; 8 bases align to TRBD2. Germline V gene lookup returns CDR1 SNHLY and CDR2 FYNNEI. The J segment lost 3 bases and the V segment lost 6 bases, leaving 10 bases of the junction unmatched. The CDR3 spans 15 residues. CDR3 in amino acids: CASRVAGRGDYEQYF. The CDR3 nucleotides are TGTGCCAGCAGAGTAGCGGGAAGGGGGGACTACGAGCAGTACTTC.

This clonotype has more than one count but fewer than ten. This chain joins TRBV7-2 and TRBJ2-1; TRBD2 agrees at 8 bases. Germline CDR1 is SGHTA and CDR2 is FQGNSA. Trimming at V came to 4 bases and at J to 0 bases, leaving 8 bases not matched to a gene. The CDR3 totals 17 residues. CDR3 DNA sequence: TGTGCCAGCAGCTACCGGGTAGCGGGAAGCTCCTACAATGAGCAGTTCTTC. Protein sequence: CASSYRVAGSSYNEQFF.

This rearrangement joins TRBV2 to TRBJ2-7; D may be TRBD2 (6 bases). Trimming removed 4 bases from V and 2 bases from J, with 18 bases in between. Germline CDR1 SNHLY, CDR2 FYNNEI. The CDR3 is 16 amino acids. CDR3: CASSGEFGPGAYEQYF. CDR3 DNA sequence: TGTGCCAGCAGTGGGGAATTCGGCCCGGGAGCCTACGAGCAGTACTTC.

This clonotype was observed at least ten times. The V and J genes are TRBV19 and TRBJ1-2; 8 bases map to TRBD1. Germline CDR1 and CDR2: LNHDA and SQIVND (reference sequence). With 5 bases clipped from V and 3 bases from J, the junction kept 14 bases outside the gene matches. The CDR3 totals 17 residues. CDR3 sequence: CASSHLGRQGPDYGYTF. CDR3 DNA sequence: TGTGCCAGTAGTCATCTAGGGCGACAGGGGCCCGACTATGGCTACACCTTC.